Listed here are 19 T cell receptor beta chains from one sample, sequenced in a study of blood T cell repertoires in COVID-19. Clones were sequenced by immunoSEQ multiplex PCR, and TCRdb holds only the in-frame ones, with some missing. The profile covers just over 300,000 clones, with roughly 89% appearing a single time and approximately 1.8% taken by the ten largest. The sequenced sample was peripheral blood. Source of these receptors: a woman in her 30s with COVID-19, enrolled during active disease.

The genes are TRBV2 and TRBJ1-1; no definite D call. The CDR3 covers 13 residues. Germline CDR1 reads SNHLY; CDR2 reads FYNNEI. V lost 6 bases and J 3 bases, leaving 11 bases between the germline ends. CDR3 bases: TGTGCCAGCAGGGAGCAGTGGGACACTGAAGCTTTCTTT. The encoded protein is CASREQWDTEAFF.

This chain uses TRBV3-1 (or the pseudogene TRBV3-2) with TRBJ1-4, with D unclear. The CDR3 length is 15 residues. V lost 1 base and J 0 bases, leaving 6 bases between the germline ends. The germline V gene encodes CDR1 LGHDT and CDR2 YNNKEL (reference sequence). The CDR3 protein is CASSQVLSTNEKLFF. The CDR3 DNA is TGTGCCAGCAGCCAAGTTTTATCAACTAATGAAAAACTGTTTTTT.

CDR3 loop: CASSLRGGDFNEQFF. The CDR3 coding sequence is TGCGCCAGCAGCCTCCGGGGGGGCGACTTCAATGAGCAGTTCTTC. The rearrangement uses TRBV5-1 and TRBJ2-1; 8 nucleotides agree with TRBD2. The CDR3 totals 15 residues. Trimming cost V 4 bases and J 6 bases; bases outside gene matches: 9. The germline CDR1 and CDR2 sequences are SGHRS and YFSETQ.

V usage is TRBV4-1 and J usage is TRBJ2-5; the D gene is possibly TRBD2 (7 bases). The V gene's germline CDR1 is MGHRA and CDR2 YSYEKL. The ends were cut back, 1 base at V and 5 bases at J, with 29 bases in the middle. This CDR3 is built from 20 residues. CDR3 nucleotide sequence: TGCGCCAGCAGCCAAGCCCTAGGGATCGGGGGGCAAAGAGTCGGGGAGACCCAGTACTTC. This encodes CASSQALGIGGQRVGETQYF.

This chain uses TRBV19 with TRBJ1-1; 11 nucleotides align to TRBD1. The CDR3 runs to 16 residues. Looked up from germline, CDR1 is LNHDA and CDR2 is SQIVND (reference sequence). After removal of 5 bases from V and 4 bases from J, the junction contained 9 bases not matched to a gene. For the CDR3, the DNA is TGTGCCAGTAGTCCACTTAGGACAGGGGGCAGCACTGAAGCTTTCTTT. This encodes CASSPLRTGGSTEAFF.

The rearrangement joins TRBV6-1 to TRBJ1-5; D is unresolved. Germline CDR1 reads MNHNS; CDR2 reads SASEGT. Trimming took off 0 bases at V and 4 bases at J, with 10 bases between the two ends. The CDR3 is 15 amino acids. CDR3 in amino acids: CASSEAPGRNQPQHF. CDR3 DNA sequence: TGTGCCAGCAGTGAAGCGCCAGGAAGAAATCAGCCCCAGCATTTT.

The genes are TRBV27 and TRBJ2-3, with 11 positions matching TRBD2. CDR1 is MNHEY, CDR2 SMNVEV, per germline (reference sequence). V trimming: 5 bases; J trimming: 0 bases; junction bases outside the gene matches: 16. This CDR3 is built from 20 residues. CDR3 sequence: CASSPGLGTSGGSSTDTQYF. The CDR3 region has the DNA TGTGCCAGCAGTCCTGGCCTAGGGACTAGCGGAGGCTCTAGCACAGATACGCAGTATTTT.

The CDR3 nucleotides read TGCAGCGTTGTGACAGGGCGAAATGAAAAACTGTTTTTT. Its translation: CSVVTGRNEKLFF. The chain carries TRBV29-1 and TRBJ1-4, with TRBD1 identical over 7 bases. V lost 4 bases to trimming and J lost 5 bases; unmatched junction nucleotides: 4. The CDR3 sequence is 13 residues long. The germline gives CDR1 SQVTM, CDR2 ANQGSEA.

The V call is TRBV6-5, the J call TRBJ1-1, with D unclear. The germline CDR1 and CDR2 sequences are MNHEY and SVGAGI. This CDR3 is built from 11 residues. The V end lost 8 bases, the J end lost 0 bases, and 4 bases lay between the germline ends. The CDR3 DNA is TGTGCCAGCCTTATGAACACTGAAGCTTTCTTT. Translated, it gives CASLMNTEAFF.

The chain has TRBV18 and TRBJ2-2, with D possibly TRBD1 on 6 matching bases. CDR3 length: 14 amino acids. CDR1 and CDR2 (germline): KGHSH, LQKENI. The V end lost 3 bases, the J end lost 2 bases, and 7 bases lay between the germline ends. The CDR3 here is CASSPGQNTGELFF. CDR3 DNA: TGTGCCAGCTCACCGGGACAAAACACCGGGGAGCTGTTTTTT.

The V and J genes are TRBV2 and TRBJ2-5; 10 nucleotides match TRBD2. This CDR3 spans 16 amino acids. Germline assignment: CDR1 SNHLY and CDR2 FYNNEI. The trim removed 7 bases at V and 2 bases at J, leaving 10 bases unmatched. CDR3 in DNA: TGTGCCAGCAACGAAGGGCCAGCGGGGGGGCAAGAGACCCAGTACTTC. Translation gives CASNEGPAGGQETQYF.

A few counts support this clone. The chain recombines TRBV7-2 with TRBJ2-3; TRBD1 agrees at 8 bases. The CDR3 spans 14 residues. Trimming removed 5 bases from V and 6 bases from J; junction bases left unmatched: 7. Germline V CDR1 and CDR2: SGHTA, FQGNSA. In DNA form, the CDR3 reads TGTGCCAGCAGCCCGCAGGGGGCGCGGGATACGCAGTATTTT. Amino acids: CASSPQGARDTQYF.

This chain links TRBV2 with TRBJ1-1, with TRBD1 as a possible D gene (5 bases). The CDR3 loop spans 14 amino acids. V was clipped by 6 bases and J by 0 bases, with 11 bases between them. CDR1 and CDR2 (germline): SNHLY, FYNNEI. The CDR3 DNA sequence: TGTGCCAGCAGGGAGGGACTGCTGAACACTGAAGCTTTCTTT. This encodes CASREGLLNTEAFF.

J is TRBJ1-1 and V is TRBV7-2, with 10 bases that match TRBD1. The length of the CDR3 is 19 residues. After removal of 4 bases from V and 1 base from J, the junction contained 15 bases not matched to a gene. The germline gives CDR1 SGHTA, CDR2 FQGNSA. The CDR3: CASSYKIDRGPRANTEAFF. In nucleotides, the CDR3 is TGTGCCAGCAGCTACAAAATCGACAGGGGGCCCCGTGCGAACACTGAAGCTTTCTTT.

The rearrangement uses TRBV6-6 and TRBJ2-3, with 7 bases identical to TRBD2. The CDR3 totals 15 residues. Germline loops: CDR1 MNHNY, CDR2 SVGAGI (reference sequence). V gave up 8 bases and J gave up 0 bases; unmatched junction bases: 8. Here the CDR3 DNA reads TGTGCCAGCGGGAGGGGAGGGGCTAGCACAGATACGCAGTATTTT. As protein: CASGRGGASTDTQYF.

This chain connects TRBV27 to TRBJ1-5; maybe TRBD1 (6 bases). V was clipped by 2 bases and J by 3 bases, with 11 bases between them. This CDR3 comprises 15 residues. CDR1 MNHEY and CDR2 SMNVEV come from the germline V gene (reference sequence). The CDR3 sequence: CASSLRGASNQPQHF. The CDR3 bases are TGTGCCAGCAGTTTACGGGGGGCTTCCAATCAGCCCCAGCATTTT.

This clone was observed a single time. The chain links TRBV6-5 to TRBJ2-7; 8 positions match TRBD1. The CDR3 covers 16 residues. Germline assignment: CDR1 MNHEY and CDR2 SVGAGI. Trimming cost V 2 bases and J 5 bases; bases outside gene matches: 11. The CDR3 sequence is CASSYDFTGGSHEQYF. The CDR3, as DNA: TGTGCCAGCAGTTACGATTTTACAGGGGGTTCTCACGAGCAGTACTTC.

The chain uses TRBV6-5 and TRBJ2-2; 7 bases agree with TRBD2. CDR1 is MNHEY and CDR2 is SVGAGI in the germline V gene. This CDR3 has 15 residues. The V segment lost 0 bases and the J segment 5 bases; nucleotides outside the gene matches: 3. CDR3 sequence (DNA): TGTGCCAGCAGTTACTCGGCCGGGGGGACCGGGGAGCTGTTTTTT. This encodes CASSYSAGGTGELFF.

This chain connects TRBV7-9 to TRBJ2-1; TRBD1 agrees at 8 bases. This CDR3 has 17 amino acids. The ends lost 5 bases at V and 8 bases at J; junction bases unmatched: 17. Germline CDR1 SEHNR, CDR2 FQNEAQ (reference sequence). The CDR3 DNA follows: TGTGCCAGCAGCCCAACCGGGACAGGCCCCCTTTTAGATGAGCAGTTCTTC. Translating it yields CASSPTGTGPLLDEQFF.